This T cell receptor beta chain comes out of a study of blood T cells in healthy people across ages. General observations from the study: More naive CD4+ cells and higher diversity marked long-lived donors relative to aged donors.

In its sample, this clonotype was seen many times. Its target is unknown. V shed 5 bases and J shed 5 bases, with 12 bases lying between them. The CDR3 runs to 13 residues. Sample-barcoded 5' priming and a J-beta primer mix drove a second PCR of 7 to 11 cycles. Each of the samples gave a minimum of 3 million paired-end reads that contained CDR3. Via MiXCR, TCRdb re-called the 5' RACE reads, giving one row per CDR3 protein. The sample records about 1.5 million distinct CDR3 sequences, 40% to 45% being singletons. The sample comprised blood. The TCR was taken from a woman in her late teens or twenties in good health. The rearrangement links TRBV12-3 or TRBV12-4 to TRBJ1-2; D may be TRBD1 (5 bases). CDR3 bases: TGTGCCAGCAGTGTCGGGGCATCTTATGGCTACACCTTC. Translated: CASSVGASYGYTF.